The 25 T cell receptor beta chains below were found in one sample sequenced in a study of shared clonotypes between healthy human individuals. Assay: immunoSEQ multiplex PCR; the TCRdb copy retains only in-frame clones and omits some. This table has some 2,500,000 clones, roughly 93% appearing once. Sequenced material: naive CD4+ T cells from PBMCs. The subset is: CD45RA+ positively selected. All receptors derive from a young man in good health. Some clones in this sample may be carry-over from other donors' samples.

CDR3 region: CASSHQRGDEQYF. Written as DNA, the CDR3 is TGTGCCAGCAGCCACCAGAGAGGGGACGAGCAGTACTTC. The chain is built from TRBV7-2 and TRBJ2-7; D tentatively fits TRBD1 or TRBD2 (5 bases each). CDR1 SGHTA and CDR2 FQGNSA come from the germline V gene. This CDR3 is 13 amino acids long. The germline V and J ends were trimmed by 5 bases and 5 bases, with 13 bases remaining between them.

This chain uses TRBV6-5 with TRBJ1-4; D gene uncertain. The CDR3 covers 14 residues. V was cut by 4 bases and J by 5 bases, with 11 bases left in between. Germline assignment: CDR1 MNHEY and CDR2 SVGAGI. The CDR3 DNA reads as TGTGCCAGCAGTTCGCCAGGCATCAATGAAAAACTGTTTTTT. Translation gives CASSSPGINEKLFF.

The rearrangement uses TRBV19 and TRBJ2-5, with D possibly being TRBD1 (6 bases). Trimming took 4 bases from V and 3 from J, leaving 15 bases between them. The CDR3 has 15 amino acids. Germline V gives CDR1 LNHDA, CDR2 SQIVND (reference sequence). Here the CDR3 reads CASSTSRGWEETQYF. The CDR3 DNA sequence: TGTGCCAGTAGTACCTCCAGGGGATGGGAAGAGACCCAGTACTTC.

The V and J genes are TRBV2 and TRBJ2-7; possibly TRBD2 for D (5 bases). Germline V gives CDR1 SNHLY, CDR2 FYNNEI. Deletions cut 8 bases from V and 2 bases from J, with 10 bases between. The CDR3 runs to 12 residues. CDR3 region: CASGERTYEQYF. The CDR3, as DNA: TGTGCCAGCGGGGAGAGAACCTACGAGCAGTACTTC.

The rearrangement uses TRBV10-2 and TRBJ1-4; TRBD1 might be the D (6 bases). This CDR3 spans 15 amino acids. Trimming cost V 7 bases and J 7 bases, with 19 bases left between them. Germline V gene sequence: CDR1 WSHSY, CDR2 SAAADI. The CDR3 coding sequence is TGCGCCAGCACTCCTGGCAGGGGACATTCTGAAAAACTGTTTTTT. Translated: CASTPGRGHSEKLFF.

The chain carries TRBV5-4 and TRBJ2-6, with D maybe TRBD1 (5 bases). CDR3 size: 15 residues. Trimming removed 4 bases at V and 3 bases at J, with 11 bases between. Per germline, CDR1 SGHNT and CDR2 YYREEE (reference sequence). This CDR3 reads CASSLPGNGANVLTF. The CDR3 DNA reads TGTGCCAGCAGCCTACCAGGGAATGGGGCCAACGTCCTGACTTTC. Supplemented by reference TRBV5-4 and TRBJ2-6, the full variable domain reads ETGVTQSPTHLIKTRGQQVTLRCSSQSGHNTVSWYQQALGQGPQFIFQYYREEENGRGNFPPRFSGLQFPNYSSELNVNALELDDSALYLCASSLPGNGANVLTFGAGSRLTVL.

This rearrangement joins TRBV13 to TRBJ2-7; 7 nucleotides line up with TRBD2. V lost 0 bases to trimming and J lost 3 bases; unmatched junction nucleotides: 11. CDR1 and CDR2 from the germline V gene are PRHDT and FYEKMQ (reference sequence). The CDR3 runs 17 residues. In DNA, the CDR3 is TGTGCCAGCAGCTTAGGCCCCAGTCGCGGGAGAATCTACGAGCAGTACTTC. Protein product: CASSLGPSRGRIYEQYF.

The chain employs TRBV6-1 and TRBJ2-2, with a weak D call TRBD1 (6 bases). V lost 1 base, J lost 1 base, and 13 bases lay in between. Germline CDR1 is MNHNS and CDR2 is SASEGT. The CDR3 consists of 17 residues. The CDR3 coding sequence is TGTGCCAGCAGTGAAGAATTGGGCAGGGGGAACACCGGGGAGCTGTTTTTT. Its translation is CASSEELGRGNTGELFF.

This clone was picked up a small number of times. Written as DNA, the CDR3 is TGTGCCAGCCGGCCGGGACAGGTCCCCTACGAGCAGTACTTC. Its translation is CASRPGQVPYEQYF. The chain carries TRBV27 and TRBJ2-7; 8 bases map to TRBD1. The V gene end was trimmed by 8 bases and the J gene end by 2 bases; junction bases not matched to a gene: 8. This CDR3 comprises 14 residues. CDR1 and CDR2 (germline): MNHEY, SMNVEV (reference sequence).

Points on this clone: Sequence at one end of the junction differs from germline and may be a read error. The genes are TRBV7-2 and TRBJ2-4; TRBD2 aligns across 10 bases. Germline CDR1 and CDR2: SGHTA and FQGNSA. CDR3 size: 15 residues. CDR3 bases: TGTGCCAGCAGCCTAGCGGGAGCGGCCAAAAACATTCAGTACTTC. This gives the protein CASSLAGAAKNIQYF. Supplemented by reference TRBV7-2 and TRBJ2-4, the full variable domain reads GAGVSQSPSNKVTEKGKDVELRCDPISGHTALYWYRQSLGQGLEFLIYFQGNSAPDKSGLPSDRFSAERTGGSVSTLTIQRTQQEDSAVYLCASSLAGAAKNIQYFGAGTRLSVL.

The chain is built from TRBV7-9 and TRBJ1-2; D not resolved. Trimming shortened V by 3 bases and J by 0 bases, and 11 bases separated the two germline ends. The CDR3 is 15 amino acids. CDR1 SEHNR and CDR2 FQNEAQ come from the germline V gene (reference sequence). CDR3 in DNA: TGTGCCAGCAGCTTTGTGGCAGCGACTAACTATGGCTACACCTTC. It specifies CASSFVAATNYGYTF.

The table lists this clone with a count of one. In the same sample, other DNA sequences code for this CDR3. V and J are TRBV28 and TRBJ2-7, with TRBD1 identical over 9 bases. The CDR3 is made up of 15 amino acids. V shed 4 bases, J shed 4 bases, and the junction held 8 bases outside the gene matches. The germline V gene has CDR1 MDHEN and CDR2 SYDVKM. CDR3 region: CASSSPGTGTYEQYF. The CDR3, as DNA: TGTGCCAGCAGTTCCCCGGGGACAGGGACGTACGAGCAGTACTTC.

About this clone: Other DNA sequences of this sample code for an identical CDR3. The genes are TRBV5-1 and TRBJ2-1, with D uncertain. Germline V lookup: CDR1 SGHRS, CDR2 YFSETQ. This CDR3 is 15 amino acids long. Trimming cost V 0 bases and J 0 bases, with 7 bases left between them. The DNA for the CDR3 is TGCGCCAGCAGCTTGGAACTCAGCTCCTACAATGAGCAGTTCTTC. This encodes CASSLELSSYNEQFF.

The gene calls are TRBV6-1 and TRBJ2-5, with no clear D. The CDR3 length is 12 residues. In germline, CDR1 is MNHNS, CDR2 SASEGT. The V gene lost 2 bases and the J gene lost 10 bases, with 11 bases spanning the gap. CDR3 coding DNA: TGTGCCAGCAGTGAATTGTTGAGGTTCCAGTACTTC. The encoded protein is CASSELLRFQYF.

The rearrangement joins TRBV11-2 to TRBJ2-5; no reliable D call. Per germline, CDR1 SGHAT and CDR2 FQNNGV. The length of the CDR3 is 15 residues. V was clipped by 1 base and J by 5 bases, with 14 bases between them. The CDR3 loop is CASSLGAAGVETQYF. As DNA, the CDR3 is TGTGCCAGCAGCTTAGGGGCCGCTGGGGTGGAGACCCAGTACTTC.

The rearrangement joins TRBV7-3 to TRBJ2-1; 12 bases map to TRBD2. Germline assignment: CDR1 SGHTA and CDR2 FQGTGA. V shed 1 base, J shed 8 bases, and the junction held 3 bases outside the gene matches. CDR3 size: 15 residues. CDR3 amino acids: CASSLRLAGEYEQFF. CDR3 nucleotides: TGTGCCAGCAGCTTAAGACTAGCGGGAGAGTATGAGCAGTTCTTC.

The DNA of the CDR3 is TGTGCCAGCAGTGATATGTCAGGGAAGTTGTTTTTT. Its protein product is CASSDMSGKLFF. The gene calls are TRBV6-4 and TRBJ2-2; D is possibly TRBD1 (5 bases). V was trimmed by 3 bases and J by 15 bases, leaving 14 bases between them. CDR1 is MRHNA and CDR2 is SNTAGT in the germline V gene. This CDR3 has 12 residues.

This chain links TRBV5-1 with TRBJ2-7; 7 positions agree with TRBD2. The CDR3 totals 14 residues. In germline, CDR1 is SGHRS, CDR2 YFSETQ. The junction had 6 bases not matched to a gene; V was cut back by 0 bases and J by 6 bases. The CDR3 sequence is CASSLAAGLPEQYF. The CDR3 region has the DNA TGCGCCAGCAGCTTGGCAGCGGGGCTGCCCGAGCAGTACTTC.

With respect to this clone: The sample carries other DNA sequences with the same CDR3. This rearrangement joins TRBV7-3 to TRBJ2-3; 14 nucleotides agree with TRBD2. The length of the CDR3 is 18 residues. The germline gives CDR1 SGHTA, CDR2 FQGTGA. V lost 0 bases to trimming and J lost 2 bases; unmatched junction nucleotides: 4. The CDR3 loop is CASSLTGTSGSPTDTQYF. The CDR3 nucleotides read TGTGCCAGCAGCTTAACAGGGACTAGCGGGAGTCCCACAGATACGCAGTATTTT.

The rearrangement uses TRBV11-2 and TRBJ2-7, with TRBD2 matching 14 bases. The V segment lost 5 bases and the J segment 0 bases; nucleotides outside the gene matches: 9. Germline CDR1 reads SGHAT; CDR2 reads FQNNGV. There are 18 residues in the CDR3. CDR3 nucleotide sequence: TGTGCCAGCAGCCGATTGACTAGCGGGAGGGGTAGCTCCTACGAGCAGTACTTC. The encoded protein is CASSRLTSGRGSSYEQYF.

The chain is built from TRBV5-1 and TRBJ2-3, with TRBD2 matching over 8 bases. This CDR3 is built from 18 residues. V dropped 5 bases and J dropped 0; count of bases not matched to a gene: 14. Germline V gene data show CDR1 as SGHRS and CDR2 as YFSETQ. This chain's CDR3 is CASSQRIDGTRSTDTQYF. The CDR3 bases are TGCGCCAGCAGTCAACGCATTGACGGGACTAGGAGCACAGATACGCAGTATTTT.

This sequence joins TRBV28 and TRBJ1-1; a possible D gene is TRBD1 (5 bases). CDR1 and CDR2 from the germline V gene are MDHEN and SYDVKM. The length of the CDR3 is 16 residues. The V gene lost 5 bases and the J gene lost 5 bases, with 21 bases spanning the gap. CDR3 amino acids: CASSPAPSGTTTEAFF. The CDR3 DNA sequence: TGTGCCAGCAGTCCCGCTCCATCCGGGACGACGACTGAAGCTTTCTTT. The whole variable domain, remainder taken from reference TRBV28 and TRBJ1-1, is DVKVTQSSRYLVKRTGEKVFLECVQDMDHENMFWYRQDPGLGLRLIYFSYDVKMKEKGDIPEGYSVSREKKERFSLILESASTNQTSMYLCASSPAPSGTTTEAFFGQGTRLTVV.

J is TRBJ1-5 and V is TRBV25-1; D is ambiguous. The germline CDR1 and CDR2 sequences are MGHDK and SYGVNS. This CDR3 has 14 residues. V shed 3 bases and J shed 5 bases, with 11 bases lying between them. The DNA of the CDR3 is TGTGCCAGCAGTGAGAGTTACGGGGATCAGCCCCAGCATTTT. It encodes CASSESYGDQPQHF.

This clone appeared a few times. The CDR3 sequence is CASSLAQGAINTEAFF. CDR3 nucleotide sequence: TGTGCCAGCAGCTTAGCGCAGGGTGCGATAAACACTGAAGCTTTCTTT. V gene TRBV7-6 combines with J gene TRBJ1-1, with a possible D match to TRBD1 (5 bases). V was cut by 0 bases and J by 2 bases, with 13 bases left in between. The CDR3 has 16 residues. Germline CDR1 and CDR2: SGHVS and FNYEAQ.

The genes are TRBV5-1 and TRBJ1-1; D gene uncertain. This CDR3 contains 13 residues. CDR1 is SGHRS and CDR2 is YFSETQ in the germline V gene. Deletions cut 0 bases from V and 5 bases from J, with 8 bases between. The CDR3 loop reads CASSLELRTEAFF. The CDR3 DNA sequence: TGCGCCAGCAGCTTGGAGCTGAGAACTGAAGCTTTCTTT.